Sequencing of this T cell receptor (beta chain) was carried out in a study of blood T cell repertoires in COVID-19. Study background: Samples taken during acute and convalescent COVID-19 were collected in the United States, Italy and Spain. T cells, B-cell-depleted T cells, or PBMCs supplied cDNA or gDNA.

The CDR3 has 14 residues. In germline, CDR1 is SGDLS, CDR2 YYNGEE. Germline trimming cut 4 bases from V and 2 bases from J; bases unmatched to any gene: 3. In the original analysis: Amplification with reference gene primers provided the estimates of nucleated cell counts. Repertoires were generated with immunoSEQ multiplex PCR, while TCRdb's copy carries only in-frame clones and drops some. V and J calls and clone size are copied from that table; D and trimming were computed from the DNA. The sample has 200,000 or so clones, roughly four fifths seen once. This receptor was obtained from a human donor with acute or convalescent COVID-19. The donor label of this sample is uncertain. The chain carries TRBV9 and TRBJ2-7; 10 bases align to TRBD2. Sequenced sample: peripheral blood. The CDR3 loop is CASSKAGGPYEQYF. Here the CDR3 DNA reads TGTGCCAGCAGCAAAGCGGGAGGGCCCTACGAGCAGTACTTC.